This T cell receptor beta chain was captured in a study of blood T cell repertoires in COVID-19. Background on the study: Collection of acute and convalescent COVID-19 samples took place in the United States, Italy and Spain.

Here immunoSEQ multiplex PCR was the method, and the copy in TCRdb shows in-frame clones only, minus some. Of about 64,000 clones listed, more than 75% are singletons. This TCR was sampled from a human donor in a cohort sampled during active COVID-19. The sample was peripheral blood.

The CDR3 loop is CASSPGLAGGLDTDTQYF. For the CDR3, the DNA is TGTGCCAGCAGCCCAGGACTAGCGGGGGGGCTGGACACAGATACGCAGTATTTT. The rearrangement uses TRBV7-7 and TRBJ2-3; 15 nucleotides match TRBD2. The CDR3 totals 18 residues. CDR1 and CDR2 from the germline V gene are SSHAT and FNYEAQ (reference sequence). With 5 bases clipped from V and 2 bases from J, the junction kept 8 bases outside the gene matches.